The 8 T cell receptor beta chains presented below share a single source sample, sequenced in a study of T cell repertoires in cytomegalovirus infection. Each CDR3 protein gets one entry after TCRdb re-called the reads with MiXCR. The sample consists of approximately 490,000 distinct CDR3 sequences, approximately 11% of them appearing once. Sequencing was done on a sample of PBMCs. These receptors were taken from a human donor in good health (CMV status not recorded). Some clones in this sample may be carry-over from other donors' samples.

This clonotype has at least ten counts. This rearrangement joins TRBV5-1 to TRBJ2-5, with D perhaps matching TRBD2 (7 bases). Trimming removed 0 bases from V and 1 base from J, with 10 bases in between. CDR3 length: 15 residues. The germline gives CDR1 SGHRS, CDR2 YFSETQ. The CDR3 here is CASSLEGGPQETQYF. For the CDR3, the DNA is TGCGCCAGCAGCTTGGAGGGGGGGCCCCAAGAGACCCAGTACTTC.

This clonotype was counted ten times or more. This chain links TRBV7-6 with TRBJ2-1, with 11 bases identical to TRBD2. The CDR3 contains 16 residues. V was clipped by 4 bases and J by 4 bases; unmatched bases: 6. Germline assignment: CDR1 SGHVS and CDR2 FNYEAQ. The CDR3 reads CASSSSGTSGYNEQFF. The CDR3 nucleotides read TGTGCCAGCAGCTCCTCCGGGACTAGCGGTTACAATGAGCAGTTCTTC.

This clonotype was seen many times. The J gene is TRBJ2-2, the V gene TRBV7-9; 12 bases are shared with TRBD2. The ends lost 4 bases at V and 7 bases at J; junction bases unmatched: 4. The CDR3 loop spans 15 amino acids. The V gene's germline CDR1 is SEHNR and CDR2 FQNEAQ (reference sequence). The CDR3 DNA follows: TGTGCCAGCAGCTCGACTAGCGGGAGAGGCGGGGAGCTGTTTTTT. As protein: CASSSTSGRGGELFF.

The chain uses TRBV5-1 and TRBJ2-2; D gene uncertain. Germline values: CDR1 SGHRS, CDR2 YFSETQ. Trimming shortened V by 5 bases and J by 1 base, and 9 bases separated the two germline ends. The CDR3 has 14 amino acids. CDR3 loop: CASRAVLNTGELFF. CDR3 coding DNA: TGCGCCAGCAGGGCGGTACTGAACACCGGGGAGCTGTTTTTT.

At least ten counts were recorded for this clonotype. This chain uses TRBV19 with TRBJ2-1; D gene uncertain. The CDR3 is 13 amino acids. Germline V gene data show CDR1 as LNHDA and CDR2 as SQIVND (reference sequence). V was shortened by 5 bases and J by 8 bases, with 13 bases between the two germline ends. CDR3 DNA sequence: TGTGCCAGTAGTCCCCCGGCCGTACATGAGCAGTTCTTC. It codes for CASSPPAVHEQFF.

This clonotype turned up a few times. This chain uses TRBV2 with TRBJ2-1, with D maybe TRBD2 (5 bases). Germline V gene sequence: CDR1 SNHLY, CDR2 FYNNEI. V lost 7 bases to trimming and J lost 6 bases, with 13 bases between them. CDR3 length: 13 amino acids. The CDR3 DNA reads as TGTGCCAGCAAGGAGGAACATTCCAATGAGCAGTTCTTC. Protein product: CASKEEHSNEQFF.

The sample holds many counts of this clonotype. This chain links TRBV7-2 with TRBJ2-5, with 7 nucleotides matching TRBD1. Germline-derived CDR1 and CDR2 are SGHTA and FQGNSA. Trimming took 5 bases from V and 0 from J; bases not matched to a gene: 9. The CDR3 covers 16 residues. CDR3 nucleotides: TGTGCCAGCAGCCCGGGACAGAGCCTGTACCAAGAGACCCAGTACTTC. Amino acids: CASSPGQSLYQETQYF.

This clonotype was detected ten times or more. The CDR3 is CASSLRGGAVADTQYF. The CDR3 region has the DNA TGTGCCAGCAGTTTACGCGGGGGGGCCGTGGCAGATACGCAGTATTTT. The V and J genes are TRBV12-3 or TRBV12-4 and TRBJ2-3; TRBD2 agrees at 9 bases. There are 16 residues in the CDR3. The V gene end was trimmed by 2 bases and the J gene end by 4 bases; junction bases not matched to a gene: 7.